The clone carrying this T cell receptor beta chain was seen a single time. This sample is part of a study of blood T cell repertoires in COVID-19. As for the study in general: Acute-phase and convalescent COVID-19 samples originated in the United States, Italy and Spain. From T cells, B-cell-depleted T cells, or PBMCs came the material, which was cDNA or gDNA.

Germline CDR1 KGHSH, CDR2 LQKENI. The CDR3 sequence is 18 residues long. After removal of 1 base from V and 6 bases from J, the junction contained 16 bases not matched to a gene. In the study's own analysis: Amplification of reference gene primers was used by the study to estimate nucleated cell counts. The data were produced by immunoSEQ multiplex PCR, yet TCRdb's version contains in-frame clones alone and is incomplete. V, J and clone size are those of that table, while D and trimming were read from the DNA. This table holds 95,000 to 150,000 clones, around 77% found once. This TCR was recovered from a man aged 60-69 years with active or convalescent COVID-19. The source material was peripheral blood. The chain couples TRBV18 to TRBJ2-7; 9 nucleotides agree with TRBD2. CDR3 nucleotide sequence: TGTGCCAGCTCACCACTTGGCCCCGGGACTAGCAGGCCTGGCGAGCAGTACTTC. This codes for CASSPLGPGTSRPGEQYF.